The rows below give T cell receptor beta chains drawn from one sample of a study of cytomegalovirus exposure and HLA in healthy donors. Clones were sequenced by immunoSEQ multiplex PCR, and TCRdb holds only the in-frame ones, with some missing. The sample gives 110,000 or so clones, around 86% of which show up once; about 4% is in the top ten. The sequencing input was PBMCs. The receptors were gathered from a young woman in good health and CMV-seropositive. The CDR3 runs from the conserved cysteine through the conserved F or W. A D gene is named only where the DNA matches it firmly. Some rows have no size entry. The others give once, few or many, or a class for an expanded clone.

>TRBV5-1|.|TRBD2|TRBJ2-1
CASSSASGRAEQFF
TGCGCCAGCAGCTCCGCTAGCGGGAGGGCTGAGCAGTTCTTC
>TRBV25-1|.|TRBD1|TRBJ2-7
CASTLGQGYEQYF
TGTGCCAGCACCCTGGGACAGGGTTACGAGCAGTACTTC
>TRBV29-1|few|TRBD1|TRBJ1-6
CSARQGNSPLHF
TGCAGCGCCCGACAGGGTAATTCACCCCTCCACTTT
>TRBV10-3|.|TRBD1|TRBJ1-2
CAISELGLPGQGVDGYTF
TGTGCCATCAGTGAGTTAGGATTACCGGGACAGGGAGTGGATGGCTACACCTTC
>TRBV2|few|.|TRBJ1-4
CASSYRAEVEKLFF
TGTGCCAGCAGTTACAGGGCGGAGGTTGAAAAACTGTTTTTT
>TRBV6-6|.|TRBD1|TRBJ1-1
CASSLTGIEAFF
TGTGCCAGCAGTCTGACAGGGATTGAAGCTTTCTTT
>TRBV5-1|.|TRBD1|TRBJ1-4
CASSGQGSTNEKLFF
TGCGCCAGCAGTGGACAGGGATCAACTAATGAAAAACTGTTTTTT
>TRBV7-3|.|.|TRBJ2-1
CASSPIPGLNNEQFF
TGTGCCAGCAGCCCCATCCCGGGGTTAAACAATGAGCAGTTCTTC
>TRBV21-1|.|.|TRBJ1-2
CASRVPGQGEYGYTF
TGTGCCAGCAGGGTGCCGGGACAGGGGGAGTATGGCTACACCTTC
>TRBV7-9|.|.|TRBJ2-5
CASSIPDRYQETQYF
TGTGCCAGCAGCATCCCCGACAGGTACCAAGAGACCCAGTACTTC
>TRBV5-4|.|TRBD1|TRBJ2-7
CASRTGSGGEQYF
TGTGCCAGTAGGACAGGGTCCGGGGGTGAGCAGTACTTC
>TRBV29-1|.|.|TRBJ1-2
CSVELGGIGGYTF
TGCAGCGTTGAACTAGGAGGGATCGGGGGCTACACCTTC
>TRBV4-1|.|TRBD2|TRBJ2-3
CASSPVPRLAGSSSTDTQYF
TGCGCCAGCAGCCCCGTCCCCAGACTAGCGGGGTCATCTAGCACAGATACGCAGTATTTT
>TRBV11-1|once|TRBD1|TRBJ1-2
CASSFGTGDYYGYTF
TGTGCCAGCAGCTTCGGGACAGGGGATTACTATGGCTACACCTTC
>TRBV12-5|.|TRBD1|TRBJ1-5
CASGPPGGNSNQPQHF
TGTGCTAGTGGGCCCCCAGGGGGGAATAGCAATCAGCCCCAGCATTTT
>TRBV6-1|.|.|TRBJ2-2
CASSRGSDTGELFF
TGTGCCAGCAGTAGGGGGTCGGACACCGGGGAGCTGTTTTTT
>TRBV5-4|once|TRBD1|TRBJ1-4
CASSLNIAAGGREKLFF
TGTGCCAGCAGCTTGAATATTGCGGCAGGGGGTCGAGAAAAACTGTTTTTT
>TRBV6-5|few|TRBD2|TRBJ2-3
CASSYGTSDTDTQYF
TGTGCCAGCAGTTACGGAACTAGCGACACAGATACGCAGTATTTT
>TRBV5-1|.|.|TRBJ1-1
CASSDGGGGEAFF
TGCGCCAGCAGTGATGGGGGAGGAGGTGAAGCTTTCTTT
>TRBV23-1|.|TRBD2|TRBJ2-1
CASTPWAGVRFF
TGCGCCAGCACGCCCTGGGCGGGAGTCCGGTTCTTC
>TRBV11-2|few|.|TRBJ2-7
CASSLGTAGEQYF
TGTGCCAGCAGCTTGGGGACAGCGGGCGAGCAGTACTTC
>TRBV18|.|.|TRBJ2-2
CASSPRRVASNTGELFF
TGTGCCAGCTCACCCCGACGGGTAGCCTCTAACACCGGGGAGCTGTTTTTT
>TRBV19|.|TRBD1|TRBJ1-1
CASSPDRAMNTEAFF
TGTGCCAGTAGTCCGGACAGGGCCATGAACACTGAAGCTTTCTTT
>TRBV15|.|.|TRBJ1-1
CATTGRNTEAFF
TGTGCCACCACAGGCCGGAACACTGAAGCTTTCTTT
>TRBV6-5|few|.|TRBJ2-3
CASSLAWQATQYF
TGTGCCAGCAGTTTGGCGTGGCAGGCCACGCAGTATTTT
>TRBV5-1|.|TRBD1|TRBJ2-7
CASSGTVSYEQYF
TGCGCCAGCAGCGGGACAGTCTCCTACGAGCAGTACTTC
>TRBV19|.|.|TRBJ1-1
CASSIWGRTEAFF
TGTGCCAGTAGTATTTGGGGCCGCACTGAAGCTTTCTTT
>TRBV6-1|.|TRBD2|TRBJ2-3
CASSETDGRVRGDTQYF
TGTGCCAGCAGTGAAACCGACGGGAGGGTACGCGGGGATACGCAGTATTTT
>TRBV27|.|TRBD2|TRBJ2-7
CASSWRLGGGSYEQYF
TGTGCCAGCAGTTGGAGGTTGGGGGGGGGCTCCTACGAGCAGTACTTC
>TRBV5-6|once|.|TRBJ2-7
CASSLERGLASFEQYF
TGTGCCAGCAGCTTGGAACGAGGGCTAGCGAGTTTCGAGCAGTACTTC
>TRBV7-9|.|.|TRBJ2-1
CASAIALGSHNEQFF
TGTGCCAGCGCGATAGCGTTAGGGTCGCACAATGAGCAGTTCTTC
>TRBV28|.|.|TRBJ2-1
CASSDDWRPYNEQFF
TGTGCCAGCAGTGACGACTGGAGACCCTACAATGAGCAGTTCTTC
>TRBV28|once|TRBD1|TRBJ1-5
CASSLRTGLSNQPQHF
TGTGCCAGCAGTTTGCGGACAGGCCTTAGCAATCAGCCCCAGCATTTT
>TRBV28|.|.|TRBJ1-5
CASSFGQGGQPQHF
TGTGCCAGCAGTTTCGGCCAGGGCGGTCAGCCCCAGCATTTT
>TRBV9|.|TRBD2|TRBJ2-1
CASSVEVRGAANEQFF
TGTGCCAGCAGCGTAGAAGTGCGGGGGGCCGCTAATGAGCAGTTCTTC
>TRBV5-8|.|.|TRBJ2-7
CASSLARWPSGEQYF
TGTGCCAGCAGCTTGGCCAGGTGGCCTTCTGGGGAGCAGTACTTC
>TRBV29-1|.|.|TRBJ2-5
CSAVSPTTPETQYF
TGCAGCGCCGTATCTCCTACCACCCCGGAGACCCAGTACTTC
>TRBV28|.|.|TRBJ1-1
CASSLGAEAFF
TGTGCCAGCTCGCTAGGGGCTGAAGCTTTCTTT
>TRBV5-4|once|TRBD1|TRBJ2-3
CASSPDRVSTDTQYF
TGTGCCAGCAGCCCGGACAGGGTGAGCACAGATACGCAGTATTTT
>TRBV7-3|.|TRBD1|TRBJ2-2
CASSPGTANTGELFF
TGTGCCAGCAGCCCCGGGACAGCGAACACCGGGGAGCTGTTTTTT
>TRBV5-4|.|.|TRBJ2-1
CASSLGDSNEQFF
TGTGCCAGCAGCTTGGGCGATTCAAATGAGCAGTTCTTC
>TRBV7-8|.|.|TRBJ2-7
CASSSRGPFYEQYF
TGTGCCAGCAGCTCGCGGGGACCCTTCTACGAGCAGTACTTC
>TRBV27|.|.|TRBJ1-2
CASALVRLRDRIYGYTF
TGTGCCAGCGCCCTTGTGAGGCTCCGTGACAGGATCTATGGCTACACCTTC
>TRBV2|.|TRBD1|TRBJ1-1
CASSENRGAEAFF
TGTGCCAGCAGTGAAAACAGGGGCGCTGAAGCTTTCTTT
>TRBV7-9|once|TRBD1|TRBJ2-1
CASSFGQGRNEQFF
TGTGCCAGCAGCTTTGGACAGGGTCGAAATGAGCAGTTCTTC
>TRBV5-6|.|.|TRBJ2-7
CASSSTQGGSEQYF
TGTGCCAGCAGCTCTACTCAGGGAGGTAGCGAGCAGTACTTC
>TRBV18|few|.|TRBJ1-2
CASSPPGGYGYTF
TGTGCCAGCTCCCCCCCGGGGGGCTATGGCTACACCTTC
>TRBV5-4|.|.|TRBJ2-7
CASSLDQGREQYF
TGTGCCAGCAGCTTGGATCAGGGGCGCGAGCAGTACTTC
>TRBV21-1|once|.|TRBJ2-7
CASSKVVGRPSYEQYF
TGTGCCAGCAGCAAAGTTGTGGGCAGGCCCTCCTACGAGCAGTACTTC